This T cell receptor (beta chain) originates from a study of blood T cell repertoires in COVID-19. The wider study: The origin of the acute and convalescent COVID-19 samples was the United States, Italy and Spain.

Method: immunoSEQ multiplex PCR; TCRdb's copy keeps in-frame clones and lacks some. The sample includes under 450,000 clones, approximately 90% of them seen just once. The sequenced material came from peripheral blood. This receptor was obtained from a woman between 45 and 60 years old with COVID-19, enrolled during active disease.

CDR3 sequence: CASSLQDRGDEKLFF. The CDR3 bases are TGTGCCAGCAGCTTACAGGACAGGGGAGATGAAAAACTGTTTTTT. V usage is TRBV11-2 and J usage is TRBJ1-4; 9 bases align to TRBD1. The CDR3 extends over 15 amino acids. Germline V CDR1 and CDR2: SGHAT, FQNNGV. V lost 2 bases to trimming and J lost 6 bases; unmatched junction nucleotides: 4.